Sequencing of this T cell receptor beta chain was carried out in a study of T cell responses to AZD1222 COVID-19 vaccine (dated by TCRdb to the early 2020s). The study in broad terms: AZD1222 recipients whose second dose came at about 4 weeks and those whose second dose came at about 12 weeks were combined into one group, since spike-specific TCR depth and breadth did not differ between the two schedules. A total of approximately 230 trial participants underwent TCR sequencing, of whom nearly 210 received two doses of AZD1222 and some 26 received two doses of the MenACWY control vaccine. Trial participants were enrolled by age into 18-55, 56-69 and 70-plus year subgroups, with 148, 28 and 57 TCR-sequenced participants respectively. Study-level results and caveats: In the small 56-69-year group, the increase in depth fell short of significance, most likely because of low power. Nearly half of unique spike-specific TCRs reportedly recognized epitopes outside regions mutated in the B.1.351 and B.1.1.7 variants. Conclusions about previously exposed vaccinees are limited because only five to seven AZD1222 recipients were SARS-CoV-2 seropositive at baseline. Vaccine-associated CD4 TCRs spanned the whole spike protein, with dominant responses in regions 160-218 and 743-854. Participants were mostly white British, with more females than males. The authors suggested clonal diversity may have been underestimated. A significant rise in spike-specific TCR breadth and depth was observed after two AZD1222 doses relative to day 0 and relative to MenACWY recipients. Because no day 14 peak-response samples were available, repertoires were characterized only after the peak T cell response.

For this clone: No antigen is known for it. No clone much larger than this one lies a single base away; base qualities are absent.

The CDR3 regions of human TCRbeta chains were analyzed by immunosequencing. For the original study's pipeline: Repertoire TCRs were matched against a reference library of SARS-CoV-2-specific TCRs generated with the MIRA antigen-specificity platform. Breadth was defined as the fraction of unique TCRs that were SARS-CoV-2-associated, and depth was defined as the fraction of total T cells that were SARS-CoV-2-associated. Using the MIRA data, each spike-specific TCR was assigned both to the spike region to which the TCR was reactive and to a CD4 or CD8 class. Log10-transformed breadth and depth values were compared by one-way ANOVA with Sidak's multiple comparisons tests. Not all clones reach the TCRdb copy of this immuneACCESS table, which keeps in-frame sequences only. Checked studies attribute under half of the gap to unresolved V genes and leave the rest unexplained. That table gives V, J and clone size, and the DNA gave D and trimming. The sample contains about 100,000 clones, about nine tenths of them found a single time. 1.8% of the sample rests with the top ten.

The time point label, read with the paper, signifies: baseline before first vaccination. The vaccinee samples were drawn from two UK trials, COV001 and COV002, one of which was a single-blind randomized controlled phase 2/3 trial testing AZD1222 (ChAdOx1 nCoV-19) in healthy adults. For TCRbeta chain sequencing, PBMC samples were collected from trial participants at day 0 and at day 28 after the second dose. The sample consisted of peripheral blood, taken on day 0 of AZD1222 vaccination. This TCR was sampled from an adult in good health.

The CDR3 region has the sequence CASSVGSGYGGDTQYF. DNA sequence: TGTGCCAGCAGCGTAGGGTCGGGTTACGGTGGAGATACGCAGTATTTT. This receptor chain uses TRBV9 and TRBJ2-3, with the D gene not clear enough to name. The CDR3 spans 16 residues, from the cysteine through the phenylalanine. The DNA shown is the 48-base CDR3, in frame from base 1. Taken from the germline V gene, the CDR1 and CDR2 loops are SGDLS and YYNGEE. V gives up 0 bases and J gives up 5 bases, and the segment between their germline ends measures 16 bases.